These 10 T cell receptor beta chains were all obtained from the same sample, sequenced in a study of early T cells in non-severe SARS-CoV-2 infection. TCRdb re-called the 5' RACE reads through MiXCR, storing one row per CDR3 protein. The profile shows 95,000 to 100,000 distinct CDR3 sequences, approximately 9.9% of them singletons. Sequenced: whole blood. The receptors derive from an adult who was a healthcare worker with PCR-confirmed SARS-CoV-2 infection or an uninfected control (not recorded which).

There are a few counts of this clonotype. This sequence joins TRBV2 and TRBJ2-4, with 7 bases aligning to TRBD1. V trimming: 4 bases; J trimming: 1 base; junction bases outside the gene matches: 4. Germline values: CDR1 SNHLY, CDR2 FYNNEI. The CDR3 totals 15 residues. The CDR3 sequence is CASSGQGGAKNIQYF. The CDR3 DNA reads as TGTGCCAGCAGTGGACAGGGTGGGGCCAAAAACATTCAGTACTTC.

With respect to this clonotype: A read error may account for a junction end that differs from germline. This sequence joins TRBV7-2 and TRBJ1-2; D is undetermined. The germline CDR1 and CDR2 sequences are SGHTA and FQGNSA. This CDR3 contains 12 residues. CDR3 loop: CASSLADYGYTF. For the CDR3, the DNA is TGTGCCAGCAGCCTAGCTGACTATGGCTACACCTTC.

The sample holds many counts of this clonotype. V and J are TRBV6-5 and TRBJ1-1; no reliable D call. CDR1 and CDR2 (germline): MNHEY, SVGAGI. The V end was cut by 6 bases, the J end by 2 bases, with 13 bases between. This CDR3 has 14 amino acids. CDR3 nucleotides: TGTGCCAGCAGCACCTTAAGGACCAACACTGAAGCTTTCTTT. It yields the protein CASSTLRTNTEAFF.

The V gene is TRBV9, the J gene TRBJ2-2, with TRBD1 matching 8 bases. The germline gives CDR1 SGDLS, CDR2 YYNGEE. V trimming: 4 bases; J trimming: 0 bases; junction bases outside the gene matches: 8. The CDR3 has 17 amino acids. This chain's CDR3 is CASSNPAQGANTGELFF. The CDR3, as DNA: TGTGCCAGCAGCAACCCCGCACAGGGGGCGAACACCGGGGAGCTGTTTTTT.

On this clonotype itself: This may stem from a read error, because a much larger clone lies one nucleotide away. Since no conserved phenylalanine or tryptophan closes the CDR3, a read error is the likely cause. V usage is TRBV19 and J usage is TRBJ2-3; D is unresolved. The germline gives CDR1 LNHDA, CDR2 SQIVND (reference sequence). V lost 3 bases to trimming and J lost 0 bases, with 1 base between them. This CDR3 has 12 amino acids. The CDR3 is CASSMSTDTQYL. The CDR3 bases are TGTGCCAGTAGTATGAGCACAGATACGCAGTATCTT.

This clonotype was found many times. The V and J genes are TRBV4-2 and TRBJ2-3; D gene ambiguous. Germline loops: CDR1 LGHNA, CDR2 YNFKEQ. V was pared by 0 bases and J by 2 bases, with 12 bases between. The CDR3 consists of 16 residues. The chain's CDR3 is CASSQDRADATDTQYF. DNA for the CDR3: TGTGCCAGCAGCCAAGATCGGGCGGACGCCACAGATACGCAGTATTTT.

V and J are TRBV6-6 and TRBJ2-7; maybe TRBD1 (5 bases). This CDR3 comprises 13 residues. Trimming took off 2 bases at V and 5 bases at J, with 10 bases between the two ends. Germline V CDR1 and CDR2: MNHNY, SVGAGI (reference sequence). The CDR3: CASSYGRADEQYF. The CDR3 nucleotides read TGTGCCAGCAGTTACGGCAGGGCGGACGAGCAGTACTTC.

The V gene is TRBV5-1, the J gene TRBJ1-1; the D gene is possibly TRBD1 (5 bases). V was trimmed by 2 bases and J by 5 bases, leaving 10 bases between them. This CDR3 is built from 13 residues. Germline V lookup: CDR1 SGHRS, CDR2 YFSETQ. CDR3 residues: CASSFAWGTEAFF. CDR3 sequence (DNA): TGCGCCAGCAGCTTTGCATGGGGGACTGAAGCTTTCTTT.

J is TRBJ2-7 and V is TRBV5-1; D unresolved. The CDR3 is 14 residues long. Per the germline V gene, CDR1 is SGHRS and CDR2 is YFSETQ. V gave up 4 bases and J gave up 2 bases, with 13 bases separating them. CDR3 DNA: TGCGCCAGCAGCGGCCAGCCCTCAACCTACGAGCAGTACTTC. It specifies CASSGQPSTYEQYF.

The sample holds many counts of this clonotype. The chain employs TRBV5-1 and TRBJ2-5; 10 bases fit TRBD2. The CDR3 spans 15 residues. V lost 4 bases, J lost 3 bases, and 6 bases stayed unmatched. Germline lookup yields CDR1 SGHRS and CDR2 YFSETQ. DNA of the CDR3: TGCGCCAGCAGCACCACTAGCGGGATAGAAGAGACCCAGTACTTC. Its protein product is CASSTTSGIEETQYF.